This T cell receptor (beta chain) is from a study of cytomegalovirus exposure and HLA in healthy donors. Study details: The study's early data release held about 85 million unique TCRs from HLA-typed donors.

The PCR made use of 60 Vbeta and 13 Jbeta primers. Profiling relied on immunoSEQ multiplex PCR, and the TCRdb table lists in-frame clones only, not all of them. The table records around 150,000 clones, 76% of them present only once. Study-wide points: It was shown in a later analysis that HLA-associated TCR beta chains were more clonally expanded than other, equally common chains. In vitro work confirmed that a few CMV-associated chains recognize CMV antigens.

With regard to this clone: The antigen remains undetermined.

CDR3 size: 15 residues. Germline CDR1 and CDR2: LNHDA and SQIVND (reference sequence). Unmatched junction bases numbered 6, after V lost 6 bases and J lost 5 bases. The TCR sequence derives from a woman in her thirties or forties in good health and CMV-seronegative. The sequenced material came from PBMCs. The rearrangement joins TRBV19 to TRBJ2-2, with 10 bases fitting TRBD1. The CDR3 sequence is CASRLTGGRTGELFF. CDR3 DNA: TGTGCCAGTAGATTGACAGGGGGCAGGACCGGGGAGCTGTTTTTT.